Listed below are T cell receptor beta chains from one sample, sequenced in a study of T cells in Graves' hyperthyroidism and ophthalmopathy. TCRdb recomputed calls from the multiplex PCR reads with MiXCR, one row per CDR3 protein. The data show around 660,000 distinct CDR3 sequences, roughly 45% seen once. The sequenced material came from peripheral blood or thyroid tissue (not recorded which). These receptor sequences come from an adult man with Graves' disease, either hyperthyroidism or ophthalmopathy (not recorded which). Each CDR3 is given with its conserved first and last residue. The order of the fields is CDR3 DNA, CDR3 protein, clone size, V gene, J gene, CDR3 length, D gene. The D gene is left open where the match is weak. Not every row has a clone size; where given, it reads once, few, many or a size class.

DNA: TGTGCCAGCAGCATCGACAGAGTGAACACTGAAGCTTTCTTT
CDR3: CASSIDRVNTEAFF
size: many
V: TRBV5-1
J: TRBJ1-1
length: 14
D: -

DNA: TGCGCCAGCAGCTCGACAGGGGGCGCAGGAGGCTACACCTTC
CDR3: CASSSTGGAGGYTF
size: few
V: TRBV5-1
J: TRBJ1-2
length: 14
D: TRBD1

DNA: TGTGCCACCAGTGATTCAGCGGGGGACTATGGCTACACCTTC
CDR3: CATSDSAGDYGYTF
size: many
V: TRBV24-1
J: TRBJ1-2
length: 14
D: -

DNA: TGTGCCAGCAGCTTAGGTTTCCAGGGGAGAGATGGCTACACCTTC
CDR3: CASSLGFQGRDGYTF
size: many
V: TRBV7-2
J: TRBJ1-2
length: 15
D: -

DNA: TGTGCCAGCAGTGATAGGCCCCAGGACAGGGGGAGCAATCAGCCCCAGCATTTT
CDR3: CASSDRPQDRGSNQPQHF
size: -
V: TRBV2
J: TRBJ1-5
length: 18
D: TRBD1

DNA: TGTGCCAGCACCCCCACCGCCGGGGTGGAAAAACTGTTTTTT
CDR3: CASTPTAGVEKLFF
size: few
V: TRBV12-3/TRBV12-4
J: TRBJ1-4
length: 14
D: -

DNA: TGCAGTGCTAACTACAGGGCTCTTGGAAACACCATATATTTT
CDR3: CSANYRALGNTIYF
size: -
V: TRBV20-1
J: TRBJ1-3
length: 14
D: -

DNA: TGCGCCAGCAGCTTGGAAGGCAGTCTCTATGGCTACACCTTC
CDR3: CASSLEGSLYGYTF
size: many
V: TRBV5-1
J: TRBJ1-2
length: 14
D: -

DNA: TGTGCCAGCAGTTACGAGGGGTTTAATGAAAAACTGTTTTTT
CDR3: CASSYEGFNEKLFF
size: -
V: TRBV7-9
J: TRBJ1-4
length: 14
D: -

DNA: TGCAGTGCTAGAGATCGCGAGGGGAGGGACGAGCAGTACTTC
CDR3: CSARDREGRDEQYF
size: many
V: TRBV20-1
J: TRBJ2-7
length: 14
D: TRBD2

DNA: TGCGCCAGCAGCCAAGAACGGGGGGCCGGTCAGCCCCAGCATTTT
CDR3: CASSQERGAGQPQHF
size: few
V: TRBV4-1
J: TRBJ1-5
length: 15
D: -

DNA: TGTGCCAGCAGCCTAATGACAGATCAAGAGACCCAGTACTTC
CDR3: CASSLMTDQETQYF
size: few
V: TRBV2
J: TRBJ2-5
length: 14
D: -

DNA: TGTGCCAGCAGTGGAACAAGTGCAACTAATGAAAAACTGTTTTTT
CDR3: CASSGTSATNEKLFF
size: many
V: TRBV2
J: TRBJ1-4
length: 15
D: -

DNA: TGTGCCAGCAGAGGGACAGCCAGCTATAATTCACCCCTCCACTTT
CDR3: CASRGTASYNSPLHF
size: -
V: TRBV7-8
J: TRBJ1-6
length: 15
D: TRBD1

DNA: TGTGCCAGCACCTCGGGGGGCGGGGGGGCCTACACCGGGGAGCTGTTTTTT
CDR3: CASTSGGGGAYTGELFF
size: -
V: TRBV12-3/TRBV12-4
J: TRBJ2-2
length: 17
D: TRBD2

DNA: TGCGCCAGCAGAAGCGAGGGGATCAGCGCCGGGGAGCTGTTTTTT
CDR3: CASRSEGISAGELFF
size: -
V: TRBV5-1
J: TRBJ2-2
length: 15
D: -

DNA: TGTGCCAGCAGTTACGTATCGAGACAGGGCCTCACCTTC
CDR3: CASSYVSRQGLTF
size: -
V: TRBV6-5
J: TRBJ1-2
length: 13
D: TRBD1

DNA: TGCAGCGTTGGGGTAGGATCACCCCTCCACTTT
CDR3: CSVGVGSPLHF
size: -
V: TRBV29-1
J: TRBJ1-6
length: 11
D: -

DNA: TGTGCCAGCAGCCCCCTGGGGCCCCTCGAGCAGTACTTC
CDR3: CASSPLGPLEQYF
size: many
V: TRBV7-9
J: TRBJ2-7
length: 13
D: -

DNA: TGTGCCAGCAGAGATAGGGACAGGGATTCACCCCTCCACTTT
CDR3: CASRDRDRDSPLHF
size: -
V: TRBV2
J: TRBJ1-6
length: 14
D: TRBD1

DNA: TGCAGCGTTGATCGTACAGGGTTGAACACTGAAGACACCATATATTTT
CDR3: CSVDRTGLNTEDTIYF
size: -
V: TRBV29-1
J: TRBJ1-3
length: 16
D: -

DNA: TGCAGTGCCGTGGGACAGGGGGTCGGTTGGTATGAGACCCAGTACTTC
CDR3: CSAVGQGVGWYETQYF
size: -
V: TRBV20-1
J: TRBJ2-5
length: 16
D: TRBD1

DNA: TGTGCCAGCAGTGATGCAGGGGGGAATTCACCCCTCCACTTT
CDR3: CASSDAGGNSPLHF
size: -
V: TRBV25-1
J: TRBJ1-6
length: 14
D: TRBD1

DNA: TGTGCCAGCAGTGAGGGCGGGACAAAAAAAGAGACCCAGTACTTC
CDR3: CASSEGGTKKETQYF
size: -
V: TRBV25-1
J: TRBJ2-5
length: 15
D: -

DNA: TGCGCCAGCAGTGGGGAAATGGGACAGGGATACGAGCAGTACTTC
CDR3: CASSGEMGQGYEQYF
size: many
V: TRBV10-1
J: TRBJ2-7
length: 15
D: TRBD1

DNA: TGTGCCAGCAGCCTAGGGTTGACGGATGAAAAACTGTTTTTT
CDR3: CASSLGLTDEKLFF
size: many
V: TRBV7-9
J: TRBJ1-4
length: 14
D: -

DNA: TGTGCCAGCAGTTTGAATTCGGCTAATGAAAAACTGTTTTTT
CDR3: CASSLNSANEKLFF
size: -
V: TRBV12-3/TRBV12-4
J: TRBJ1-4
length: 14
D: -

DNA: TGTGCCAGCAGCCAAGTGGGGGAGTTAGGTGGTGAAGCTTTCTTT
CDR3: CASSQVGELGGEAFF
size: -
V: TRBV7-2
J: TRBJ1-1
length: 15
D: -

DNA: TGTGCCGCTGGGACAGGGTTTGGAAACACCATATATTTT
CDR3: CAAGTGFGNTIYF
size: -
V: TRBV25-1
J: TRBJ1-3
length: 13
D: TRBD1

DNA: TGCAGTGCTAGAGATCGGCGGCTAGCAGTCCAATCCTACGAGCAGTACTTC
CDR3: CSARDRRLAVQSYEQYF
size: few
V: TRBV20-1
J: TRBJ2-7
length: 17
D: -

DNA: TGTGCCAGCAGCACCGAAGTGGCTAGCCAGACCCAGTACTTC
CDR3: CASSTEVASQTQYF
size: many
V: TRBV7-2
J: TRBJ2-5
length: 14
D: -

DNA: TGTGCCAGCAGCTCGAGACAGGGGAACAGTGGCTACACCTTC
CDR3: CASSSRQGNSGYTF
size: few
V: TRBV11-2
J: TRBJ1-2
length: 14
D: TRBD1

DNA: TGTGCCACCAGCAGAGACTACGGCAGGGGCTCTGGAAACACCATATATTTT
CDR3: CATSRDYGRGSGNTIYF
size: many
V: TRBV15
J: TRBJ1-3
length: 17
D: -

DNA: TGTGCCAGCAGCCAAGTCAGGCTGAGCACTGAAGCTTTCTTT
CDR3: CASSQVRLSTEAFF
size: once
V: TRBV2
J: TRBJ1-1
length: 14
D: -